The 7 T cell receptor beta chains below all came from one sample that was sequenced in a study of post-analysis software for immune sequencing data. Study-wide points: Patients used several TRBV segments, including TRBV5-6, TRBV5-1 and TRBV20-1, more often than controls.

The library was made from cDNA and included unique molecular identifiers. One entry per CDR3 protein results from TCRdb running MiXCR on the PCR reads. Of just over 250,000 distinct CDR3 sequences listed, approximately 34% are singletons. Their recognized antigens are unknown. Sequencing was carried out using blood. Receptors originate from a girl under 18 with multiple sclerosis.

This chain connects TRBV5-1 to TRBJ2-5; maybe TRBD1 (5 bases). The J call is in doubt because the DNA end fits TRBJ2-7 better. Germline CDR1 and CDR2: SGHRS and YFSETQ. The CDR3 totals 15 residues. For the CDR3, the DNA is TGCGCCAGCAGCTTGGGGACCGGCAGGGTCGACGAGCAGTACTTC. Its protein product is CASSLGTGRVDEQYF.

The chain carries TRBV4-1 and TRBJ1-5, with D maybe TRBD1 (5 bases). The V end was cut by 4 bases, the J end by 4 bases, with 11 bases between. Looked up from germline, CDR1 is MGHRA and CDR2 is YSYEKL. The CDR3 covers 14 residues. The CDR3 protein is CASSRPGSNQPQHF. CDR3 bases: TGCGCCAGCAGCCGTCCAGGGTCAAATCAGCCCCAGCATTTT.

The chain is built from TRBV7-3 and TRBJ1-1; unclear D gene. Germline CDR1 SGHTA, CDR2 FQGTGA. The CDR3 covers 14 residues. Trimming left V 2 bases short and J 1 base short, with 8 bases between. The CDR3 is CASSLGPANTEAFF. CDR3 nucleotide sequence: TGTGCCAGCAGCTTAGGTCCGGCGAACACTGAAGCTTTCTTT.

On this clonotype: This may arise from a read error, as a much more abundant clone is one base away. J is TRBJ2-3 and V is TRBV12-3 or TRBV12-4; TRBD2 agrees at 9 bases. The CDR3 is made up of 15 amino acids. The CDR3 here is CASKTGGGATDTEYF. In nucleotides, the CDR3 is TGTGCCAGTAAGACGGGCGGGGGGGCCACAGATACGGAGTATTTT.

In its sample, this clonotype was seen many times. This chain links TRBV5-1 with TRBJ2-5, with 10 bases fitting TRBD1. With V trimmed by 4 bases and J by 1 base, 4 bases remained unmatched. The CDR3 has 15 residues. Per the germline V gene, CDR1 is SGHRS and CDR2 is YFSETQ. CDR3 sequence reads: CASSGGDRGQETQYF. Written as DNA, the CDR3 is TGCGCCAGCAGCGGGGGGGACAGGGGCCAAGAGACCCAGTACTTC.

This clonotype has just a few counts. A much bigger clone sits one base away, suggesting this may be a read error. V and J are TRBV7-2 and TRBJ2-1; 7 positions agree with TRBD2. This CDR3 region has 16 residues. Germline V gene data show CDR1 as SGHTA and CDR2 as FQGNSA. The DNA of the CDR3 is TGTGCCAGCAGCTTACGCCCGCGGGGGACCTACAGTGAGCAGTTCTTC. It encodes CASSLRPRGTYSEQFF.

There are a few counts of this clonotype. The chain carries TRBV12-3 or TRBV12-4 and TRBJ2-5; the match to TRBD2 covers 7 bases. The V segment lost 4 bases and the J segment 4 bases; nucleotides outside the gene matches: 6. CDR3 size: 14 residues. The CDR3 protein is CASSSSGEGETQYF. CDR3 nucleotide sequence: TGTGCCAGCAGTTCATCCGGGGAGGGAGAGACCCAGTACTTC.